This T cell receptor (beta chain) was obtained from a study of blood T cell repertoires in COVID-19. Overall study context: Samples taken during acute and convalescent COVID-19 were collected in the United States, Italy and Spain.

Germline V gene sequence: CDR1 SGHTA, CDR2 FQGTGA. V dropped 2 bases and J dropped 0 bases, with 6 bases sitting between them. This CDR3 spans 14 amino acids. As handled by the study authors: Amplification of reference gene primers provided the estimated nucleated cell counts. Clones were sequenced by immunoSEQ multiplex PCR, and TCRdb holds only the in-frame ones, with some missing. V and J calls and clone size come straight from that table; D and trimming were deduced from the DNA. The repertoire holds about 240,000 clones, with around 83% as singletons. The source material was peripheral blood. The V and J genes are TRBV7-3 and TRBJ2-3; no clear D. The source of this sequence is a woman aged 55-70 years with active or convalescent COVID-19. The CDR3 reads CASSLLSSTDTQYF. The CDR3 bases are TGTGCCAGCAGCTTACTTTCTAGCACAGATACGCAGTATTTT. Full variable domain (remainder filled in from reference TRBV7-3 and TRBJ2-3): GAGVSQTPSNKVTEKGKYVELRCDPISGHTALYWYRQSLGQGPEFLIYFQGTGAADDSGLPNDRFFAVRPEGSVSTLKIQRTERGDSAVYLCASSLLSSTDTQYFGPGTRLTVL.